Listed below are T cell receptor beta chains from one sample, sequenced in a study of CD8+ T cells in alopecia areata. Assay used: immunoSEQ multiplex PCR; TCRdb lists only in-frame clones, some missing. The table includes about 200,000 clones, around two fifths detected once. This material consisted of CD4+ T cells sorted from blood, taken at roughly week 30, from a patient treated with tofacitinib. Source of these receptors: a human donor with alopecia areata. CDR3s include the opening cysteine and the closing phenylalanine or tryptophan. A D gene is named only where the DNA matches it firmly. The size entry is marked missing in some rows and otherwise reads once, few, many or a size class.

TRBV29-1	-	-	TRBJ2-1	CSVEDGSTHNEQFF	TGCAGCGTTGAAGATGGGAGTACCCACAATGAGCAGTTCTTC
TRBV5-6	-	few	TRBJ1-4	CASSFDRTNEKLFF	TGTGCCAGCAGCTTCGACCGGACTAATGAAAAACTGTTTTTT
TRBV6-5	-	-	TRBJ1-2	CASRQGYTYGYTF	TGTGCCAGCAGGCAGGGTTACACCTATGGCTACACCTTC
TRBV30	-	-	TRBJ1-5	CAWGPKGSNQPQHF	TGTGCCTGGGGACCTAAGGGAAGCAATCAGCCCCAGCATTTT
TRBV7-6	TRBD2	-	TRBJ2-3	CASSLIAGTYTQYF	TGTGCCAGCAGCTTAATAGCGGGGACGTATACGCAGTATTTT
TRBV7-2	-	-	TRBJ2-1	CASTQWAGSYNEQFF	TGTGCCAGCACCCAGTGGGCGGGTTCCTACAATGAGCAGTTCTTC
TRBV5-1	-	-	TRBJ2-3	CASSLLAFPDTQYF	TGCGCCAGCAGCTTGTTAGCCTTCCCAGATACGCAGTATTTT
TRBV30	TRBD1	-	TRBJ2-7	CAWSPPPPTGPYEQYF	TGTGCCTGGAGTCCACCCCCTCCGACAGGGCCCTACGAGCAGTACTTC
TRBV7-8	-	-	TRBJ2-1	CASSLKRTFDEQFF	TGTGCCAGCAGCTTAAAACGGACTTTTGATGAGCAGTTCTTC
TRBV7-2	-	few	TRBJ1-1	CASSLIAGSHIGAFF	TGTGCCAGCAGCTTAATTGCGGGATCCCACATAGGAGCTTTCTTT
TRBV18	-	-	TRBJ1-1	CASSPGRQSGGDTEAFF	TGTGCCAGCTCACCAGGTCGACAGTCAGGAGGGGACACTGAAGCTTTCTTT
TRBV30	TRBD1	-	TRBJ2-7	CAWSTGQGRTYEQYF	TGTGCCTGGAGTACCGGACAGGGAAGGACCTACGAGCAGTACTTC
TRBV7-9	TRBD2	-	TRBJ2-7	CASSPGGGVVYEQYF	TGTGCCAGCAGCCCCGGGGGAGGGGTTGTCTACGAGCAGTACTTC
TRBV15	-	-	TRBJ1-2	CATRRGAGGYTF	TGTGCCACCAGGAGGGGCGCGGGTGGCTACACCTTC
TRBV5-1	TRBD1	-	TRBJ2-2	CASRKGASTGELFF	TGCGCCAGCAGGAAGGGGGCCAGCACCGGGGAGCTGTTTTTT
TRBV5-1	TRBD1	-	TRBJ1-1	CASSLGLWTGGKAEAFF	TGCGCCAGCAGCTTGGGATTATGGACAGGGGGTAAGGCTGAAGCTTTCTTT
TRBV27	TRBD1	-	TRBJ2-5	CASSLNRGETQYF	TGTGCCAGCAGTCTGAACAGGGGAGAGACCCAGTACTTC
TRBV2	-	few	TRBJ1-5	CASTRTGGNQPQHF	TGTGCCAGCACCCGAACGGGGGGCAATCAGCCCCAGCATTTT
TRBV20-1	-	-	TRBJ1-1	CSAGRDTEAFF	TGCAGTGCTGGGAGGGACACTGAAGCTTTCTTT
TRBV6-5	TRBD2	few	TRBJ2-7	CASSRTGLAIYEQYF	TGTGCCAGCAGCCGGACGGGACTAGCGATCTACGAGCAGTACTTC
TRBV28	-	-	TRBJ1-1	CAIRGSTEAFF	TGTGCCATCCGGGGGAGCACTGAAGCTTTCTTT
TRBV5-1	TRBD1	-	TRBJ2-3	CASSLTGGTSTDTQYF	TGCGCCAGCAGCTTGACAGGGGGAACCAGCACAGATACGCAGTATTTT
TRBV2	-	-	TRBJ2-1	CASRRDNNEQFF	TGTGCCAGCAGGAGGGACAACAATGAGCAGTTCTTC
TRBV5-1	TRBD1	-	TRBJ2-1	CASSLGGTGSYNEQFF	TGCGCCAGCAGCTTGGGTGGGACAGGGTCCTACAATGAGCAGTTCTTC
TRBV5-1	TRBD2	-	TRBJ2-5	CASSWMLAGGQETQYF	TGCGCCAGCAGCTGGATGCTAGCGGGGGGTCAAGAGACCCAGTACTTC
TRBV7-9	-	many	TRBJ1-4	CASSLGDEKLFF	TGTGCCAGCAGCTTGGGGGATGAAAAACTGTTTTTT
TRBV6-5	TRBD2	few	TRBJ2-7	CASRREPHEQYF	TGTGCCAGCAGGCGGGAGCCCCACGAGCAGTACTTC
TRBV11-2	-	few	TRBJ2-7	CASSKDPHEQYF	TGTGCCAGCAGTAAAGACCCCCACGAGCAGTACTTC
TRBV11-2	-	-	TRBJ1-1	CASSLDLHMNTEAFF	TGTGCCAGCAGCTTAGATCTCCACATGAACACTGAAGCTTTCTTT
TRBV2	TRBD1	-	TRBJ1-4	CASTLRTGAGEKLFF	TGTGCCAGCACCCTACGGACAGGGGCCGGAGAAAAACTGTTTTTT
TRBV6-5	TRBD1	-	TRBJ1-5	CASSSLGQGGNQPQHF	TGTGCCAGCAGTTCCCTAGGACAGGGAGGAAATCAGCCCCAGCATTTT
TRBV30	TRBD2	once	TRBJ2-1	CAWGLAGGPYSEQFF	TGTGCCTGGGGACTAGCGGGGGGCCCCTACAGTGAGCAGTTCTTC
TRBV6-5	TRBD1	-	TRBJ2-7	CASRAGTGGSEQYF	TGTGCCAGCAGAGCCGGGACAGGGGGCAGTGAGCAGTACTTC
TRBV6-6	TRBD1	few	TRBJ2-4	CASSPRDRGIQYF	TGTGCCAGCAGTCCACGGGACAGGGGGATTCAGTACTTC
TRBV2	-	-	TRBJ2-2	CASRGIGTGELFF	TGTGCCAGCCGCGGAATTGGCACCGGGGAGCTGTTTTTT
TRBV14	-	-	TRBJ2-1	CASSRSRAGNEQFF	TGTGCCAGCAGCCGATCTCGGGCCGGTAATGAGCAGTTCTTC
TRBV7-3	-	few	TRBJ2-2	CASSLKTPGISNTGELFF	TGTGCCAGCAGCTTAAAGACGCCAGGGATTTCGAACACCGGGGAGCTGTTTTTT
TRBV30	-	few	TRBJ2-7	CAWSVQGGGNEQYF	TGTGCCTGGAGTGTACAGGGCGGAGGGAACGAGCAGTACTTC
TRBV30	-	-	TRBJ1-5	CAWSVGEGQPQHF	TGTGCCTGGAGTGTAGGGGAGGGCCAGCCCCAGCATTTT
TRBV7-9	TRBD2	few	TRBJ2-5	CASSLVAGEETQYF	TGTGCCAGCAGCTTAGTAGCGGGAGAAGAGACCCAGTACTTC
TRBV6-6	TRBD1	-	TRBJ2-7	CASSYGTGGAYEQYF	TGTGCCAGCAGTTACGGGACAGGGGGTGCCTACGAGCAGTACTTC
TRBV6-5	-	-	TRBJ2-7	CASSYYSGVAAYEQYF	TGTGCCAGCAGTTACTATTCAGGGGTTGCAGCCTACGAGCAGTACTTC
TRBV5-1	-	-	TRBJ2-7	CASSASPQSYEQYF	TGCGCCAGCAGCGCCAGTCCGCAATCCTACGAGCAGTACTTC
TRBV5-1	-	-	TRBJ1-4	CASSLRPPNEKLFF	TGCGCCAGCAGCTTGAGGCCCCCTAATGAAAAACTGTTTTTT
TRBV5-4	-	-	TRBJ1-2	CASSLTGDSYGYTF	TGTGCCAGCAGCTTGACGGGAGACAGCTATGGCTACACCTTC
TRBV7-2	TRBD2	-	TRBJ2-7	CASSLAAGGHYEQYF	TGTGCCAGCAGCTTAGCGGCGGGGGGACACTACGAGCAGTACTTC
TRBV27	TRBD1	few	TRBJ1-5	CASSGQGLNQPQHF	TGTGCCAGCTCTGGACAGGGGCTTAATCAGCCCCAGCATTTT
TRBV7-8	-	few	TRBJ1-1	CASSAWAGVNTEAFF	TGTGCCAGCAGCGCATGGGCGGGGGTGAACACTGAAGCTTTCTTT
TRBV2	TRBD1	few	TRBJ2-2	CASRSTGTVNTGELFF	TGTGCCAGCAGATCGACAGGGACGGTGAACACCGGGGAGCTGTTTTTT
TRBV9	TRBD2	once	TRBJ2-3	CASSAAGVEQYF	TGTGCCAGCAGCGCGGCGGGGGTTGAGCAGTATTTT
TRBV5-1	-	-	TRBJ2-7	CASSLDGFNYEQYF	TGCGCCAGCAGCTTGGACGGTTTCAACTACGAGCAGTACTTC
TRBV18	-	-	TRBJ2-3	CASSPRDTQYF	TGTGCCAGCTCACCGCGAGATACGCAGTATTTT
TRBV30	TRBD2	-	TRBJ2-3	CAWRTSGADTQYF	TGTGCCTGGAGAACTAGCGGTGCAGATACGCAGTATTTT
TRBV5-4	-	-	TRBJ2-2	CASSSTNSNTGELFF	TGTGCCAGCAGCTCGACCAATTCTAACACCGGGGAGCTGTTTTTT
TRBV6-4	TRBD1	few	TRBJ1-4	CASSATGTGAEKLFF	TGTGCCAGCAGTGCGACCGGGACAGGGGCGGAAAAACTGTTTTTT